This T cell receptor beta chain was identified in a study of T cell responses to AZD1222 COVID-19 vaccine. The repertoire was sequenced with immunoSEQ multiplex PCR; TCRdb's copy has only in-frame clones and lacks some. The table shows roughly 120,000 clones, with around 90% occurring only once. On this clone: Its antigen is still unknown.

Findings and limits, study-wide: The reported proportion of spike-specific TCRs targeting unmutated variant regions was nearly half. The study found vaccine-associated CD4 TCRs spanning spike, dominant at 160-218 and 743-854.

Trimming removed 2 bases at V and 5 bases at J, with 9 bases between. The CDR3 has 13 amino acids. CDR1 MNHEY and CDR2 SMNVEV come from the germline V gene (reference sequence). This material consisted of peripheral blood, taken 28 days after the second dose of the MenACWY control vaccine. The sequence was collected from an adult who received the MenACWY meningococcal vaccine as a control. The chain joins TRBV27 to TRBJ1-1; D unclear. The CDR3 loop is CASSLRILTEAFF. The DNA of the CDR3 is TGTGCCAGCAGTTTACGGATCCTAACTGAAGCTTTCTTT.